This T cell receptor (beta chain) was observed in a study of blood T cell repertoires in COVID-19. The overall study: Spain, Italy and the United States supplied samples that represented acute and convalescent COVID-19. From T cells, B-cell-depleted T cells, or PBMCs came the material, which was cDNA or gDNA.

This clone was seen more than once but under ten times. Germline CDR1 MNHEY, CDR2 SVGEGT. There are 15 residues in the CDR3. The ends were cut back, 4 bases at V and 2 bases at J, with 11 bases in the middle. Source study methods: The authors estimated nucleated cell counts from reference gene primer amplification. The data were produced by immunoSEQ multiplex PCR, yet TCRdb's version contains in-frame clones alone and is incomplete. That table gives V, J and clone size, and the DNA gave D and trimming. The profile shows 65,000 to 75,000 clones, about 83% of them singletons. The chain is built from TRBV6-2 or TRBV6-3 and TRBJ2-2, with D unclear. Sequenced material: peripheral blood. The receptor was derived from a man aged 80 or over with acute or convalescent COVID-19. CDR3 sequence: CASSLIVFNTGELFF. In nucleotides, the CDR3 is TGTGCCAGCAGTTTGATAGTCTTTAACACCGGGGAGCTGTTTTTT.